The next 14 T cell receptor beta chains were all read from a single sample in a study of blood T cells in healthy people across ages. Alongside a J-beta primer mix, a sample-barcoded 5' primer served in a second PCR lasting roughly 6 to 12 cycles. TCRdb called the 5' RACE reads again in MiXCR, with one record for every CDR3 protein. The sample lists over 950,000 distinct CDR3 sequences; roughly half were seen once. The specimen sequenced was blood. The receptors come from a woman aged 55-70 years in good health.

In DNA, the CDR3 is TGTGCCAGCAGAAACGATGGGACTAGCGGGTACGAGCAGTACTTC. Its translation is CASRNDGTSGYEQYF. This chain joins TRBV12-3 or TRBV12-4 and TRBJ2-7; 12 positions agree with TRBD2. V lost 6 bases and J lost 4; bases outside the gene matches: 7. CDR3 length: 15 amino acids.

The gene calls are TRBV6-2 or TRBV6-3 and TRBJ1-4; no reliable D call. The CDR3 spans 13 residues. V lost 7 bases to trimming and J lost 0 bases, with 6 bases between them. Germline-derived CDR1 and CDR2 are MNHEY and SVGEGT. The chain's CDR3 is CASIGTTNEKLFF. The CDR3 DNA is TGTGCCAGCATTGGAACAACTAATGAAAAACTGTTTTTT.

This sequence joins TRBV7-8 and TRBJ2-5, with D maybe TRBD1 (6 bases). TRBJ2-7 matches the DNA end more closely, so the J call is doubtful. Per the germline V gene, CDR1 is SGHVS and CDR2 is FQNEAQ. The CDR3 consists of 15 residues. Here the CDR3 reads CASSPRRGGLYEQYF. The CDR3 nucleotides are TGTGCCAGCAGCCCACGCAGGGGCGGACTCTACGAGCAGTACTTC.

This clonotype was picked up many times. The rearrangement links TRBV20-1 to TRBJ1-5; D is undetermined. This CDR3 has 17 amino acids. Trimming left V 3 bases short and J 0 bases short, with 18 bases between. Germline V lookup: CDR1 DFQATT, CDR2 SNEGSKA (reference sequence). Here the CDR3 reads CSASPWQARNSNQPQHF. The CDR3 DNA reads as TGCAGTGCTAGCCCCTGGCAGGCAAGAAATAGCAATCAGCCCCAGCATTTT.

This clonotype was seen only a few times. The rearrangement joins TRBV4-1 to TRBJ2-7; the D is unclear. This CDR3 is built from 14 residues. V lost 1 base and J lost 3, with 10 bases in between. Germline loops: CDR1 MGHRA, CDR2 YSYEKL. The CDR3 DNA sequence: TGCGCCAGCAGCCAAGTGTCGGCCAGCTACGAGCAGTACTTC. Translated, it gives CASSQVSASYEQYF.

This chain connects TRBV7-2 to TRBJ2-5, with 11 bases aligning to TRBD2. V dropped 5 bases and J dropped 11; count of bases not matched to a gene: 16. Germline V gives CDR1 SGHTA, CDR2 FQGNSA. CDR3 size: 16 residues. The CDR3 spells CASSPLSSGRANEQYF. CDR3 DNA: TGTGCCAGCAGCCCCCTAAGTAGCGGGAGGGCAAATGAGCAGTACTTC. Variable domain in full (rest from reference TRBV7-2 and TRBJ2-5): GAGVSQSPSNKVTEKGKDVELRCDPISGHTALYWYRQSLGQGLEFLIYFQGNSAPDKSGLPSDRFSAERTGGSVSTLTIQRTQQEDSAVYLCASSPLSSGRANEQYFGPGTRLLVL.

A word on this clonotype: At one end the junction does not follow the germline gene, possibly because of a read error. This sequence joins TRBV3-1 and TRBJ1-1; D may be TRBD1 (6 bases). The germline gives CDR1 LGHDT, CDR2 YNNKEL (reference sequence). CDR3 length: 15 amino acids. The CDR3 loop reads CASNQWGGDRTEAFF. The CDR3 DNA reads as TGTGCCAGCAACCAATGGGGGGGTGACAGGACTGAAGCTTTCTTT.

This clonotype has just a few counts. This chain joins TRBV7-2 and TRBJ2-7, with TRBD1 matching 12 bases. Germline CDR1 is SGHTA and CDR2 is FQGNSA. The ends lost 5 bases at V and 1 base at J; junction bases unmatched: 3. CDR3 length: 15 amino acids. Written as DNA, the CDR3 is TGTGCCAGCAGCCGGGACAGGGGGCTTTCCTACGAGCAGTACTTC. Protein: CASSRDRGLSYEQYF. The variable domain in full, with the rest retrieved from reference TRBV7-2 and TRBJ2-7, is GAGVSQSPSNKVTEKGKDVELRCDPISGHTALYWYRQSLGQGLEFLIYFQGNSAPDKSGLPSDRFSAERTGGSVSTLTIQRTQQEDSAVYLCASSRDRGLSYEQYFGPGTRLTVT.

The table lists this clonotype with a few counts. The CDR3 sequence: CASSPLPAGHPLDTQYF. Written as DNA, the CDR3 is TGTGCCAGCTCACCACTTCCGGCAGGCCACCCATTAGATACGCAGTATTTT. The chain recombines TRBV18 with TRBJ2-3; no clear D gene. The length of the CDR3 is 17 residues. Germline V gene lookup returns CDR1 KGHSH and CDR2 LQKENI. V was pared by 1 base and J by 5 bases, with 19 bases between.

This clonotype was found a few times. The chain uses TRBV2 and TRBJ2-7; 7 bases match TRBD2. There are 14 residues in the CDR3. The junction had 9 bases not matched to a gene; V was cut back by 7 bases and J by 3 bases. CDR1 SNHLY and CDR2 FYNNEI come from the germline V gene. The CDR3 reads CASNLMGLNYEQYF. The CDR3, as DNA: TGTGCCAGCAACCTGATGGGACTAAACTACGAGCAGTACTTC.

This clonotype was observed a handful of times. The chain uses TRBV28 and TRBJ2-5; 12 bases align to TRBD2. This CDR3 has 16 amino acids. V shed 7 bases, J shed 6 bases, and the junction held 12 bases outside the gene matches. Germline loops: CDR1 MDHEN, CDR2 SYDVKM. The CDR3 sequence: CASKIKLAGGGKTQYF. The CDR3 nucleotides read TGTGCCAGCAAAATAAAACTAGCGGGAGGAGGGAAGACCCAGTACTTC.

The genes are TRBV6-5 and TRBJ1-6, with D hard to call. The CDR3 loop spans 16 amino acids. V lost 0 bases, J lost 8 bases, and 14 bases lay in between. The germline CDR1 and CDR2 sequences are MNHEY and SVGAGI. The DNA for the CDR3 is TGTGCCAGCAGTTACTCCACCGGCAGTAATGATTCACCCCTCCACTTT. Translating it yields CASSYSTGSNDSPLHF.

The chain couples TRBV7-2 to TRBJ2-4, with no clear D. From germline, CDR1 is SGHTA and CDR2 FQGNSA. CDR3 length equals 19 residues. The V end lost 0 bases, the J end lost 0 bases, and 18 bases lay between the germline ends. This CDR3 is CASSLAWPIKELAKNIQYF. The CDR3 coding sequence is TGTGCCAGCAGCTTAGCTTGGCCAATCAAAGAGTTAGCCAAAAACATTCAGTACTTC.

This clonotype has just a few counts. The rearrangement links TRBV20-1 to TRBJ2-1; 14 nucleotides agree with TRBD2. This CDR3 region has 19 residues. V was pared by 4 bases and J by 8 bases, with 19 bases of the junction left unmatched. The V gene's germline CDR1 is DFQATT and CDR2 SNEGSKA (reference sequence). This CDR3 reads CSAKAPRLAGGIFSDEQFF. The CDR3 bases are TGCAGTGCTAAGGCCCCCCGACTAGCGGGAGGGATATTTAGTGATGAGCAGTTCTTC.